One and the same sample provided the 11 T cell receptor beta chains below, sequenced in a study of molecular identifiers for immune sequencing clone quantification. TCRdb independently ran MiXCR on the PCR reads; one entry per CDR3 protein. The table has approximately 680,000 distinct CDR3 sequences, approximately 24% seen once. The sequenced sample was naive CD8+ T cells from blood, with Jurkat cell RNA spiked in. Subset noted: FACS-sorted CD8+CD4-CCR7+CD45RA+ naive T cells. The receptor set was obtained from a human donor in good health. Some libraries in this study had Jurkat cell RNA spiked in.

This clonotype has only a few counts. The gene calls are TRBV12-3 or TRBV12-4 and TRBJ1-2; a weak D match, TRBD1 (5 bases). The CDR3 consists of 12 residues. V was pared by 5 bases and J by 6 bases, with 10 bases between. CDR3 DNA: TGTGCCAGCAGTCCACCCAGGGATGGCTACACCTTC. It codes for CASSPPRDGYTF.

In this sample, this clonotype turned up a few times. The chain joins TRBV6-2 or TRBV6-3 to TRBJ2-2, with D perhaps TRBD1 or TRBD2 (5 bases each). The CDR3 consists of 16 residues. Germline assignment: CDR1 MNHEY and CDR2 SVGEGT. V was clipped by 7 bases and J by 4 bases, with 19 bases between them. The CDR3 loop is CASNPPDWGSTGELFF. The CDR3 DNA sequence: TGTGCCAGCAACCCTCCGGACTGGGGCTCCACCGGGGAGCTGTTTTTT.

The CDR3 bases are TGTGCAGCGGGAGGGGTCAATGAGCAGTTCTTC. Translation gives CAAGGVNEQFF. The V gene is TRBV10-3, the J gene TRBJ2-1; 10 bases fit TRBD2. This CDR3 has 11 residues. Germline loops: CDR1 ENHRY, CDR2 SYGVKD.

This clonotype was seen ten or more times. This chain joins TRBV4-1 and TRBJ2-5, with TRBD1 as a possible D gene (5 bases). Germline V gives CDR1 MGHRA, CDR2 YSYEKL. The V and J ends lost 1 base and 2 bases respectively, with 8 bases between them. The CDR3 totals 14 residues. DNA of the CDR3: TGCGCCAGCAGCCAAGTAACAGGTCAAGAGACCCAGTACTTC. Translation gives CASSQVTGQETQYF.

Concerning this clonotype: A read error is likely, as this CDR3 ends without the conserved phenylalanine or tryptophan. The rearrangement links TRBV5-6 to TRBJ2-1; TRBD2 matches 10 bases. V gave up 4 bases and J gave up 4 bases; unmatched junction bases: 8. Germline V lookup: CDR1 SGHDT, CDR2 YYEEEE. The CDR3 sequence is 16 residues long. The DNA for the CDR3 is TGTGCCAGCAGCCTGCAACTAGCGGGAACATACAATGAGCAGTTCATC. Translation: CASSLQLAGTYNEQFI.

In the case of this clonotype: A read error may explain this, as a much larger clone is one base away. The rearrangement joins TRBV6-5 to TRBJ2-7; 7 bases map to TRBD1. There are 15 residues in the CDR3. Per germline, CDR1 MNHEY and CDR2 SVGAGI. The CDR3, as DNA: TGTGCCGGCAGAAGGCCAGGGGGAATGGCCTACGAGCAGTACTTC. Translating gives CAGRRPGGMAYEQYF.

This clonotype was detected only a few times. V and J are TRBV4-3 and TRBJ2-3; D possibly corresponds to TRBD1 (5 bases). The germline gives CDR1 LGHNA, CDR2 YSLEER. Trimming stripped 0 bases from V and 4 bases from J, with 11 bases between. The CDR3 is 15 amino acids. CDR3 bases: TGCGCCAGCAGCCAAGAAGTAGGGGTTTCAGATACGCAGTATTTT. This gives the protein CASSQEVGVSDTQYF.

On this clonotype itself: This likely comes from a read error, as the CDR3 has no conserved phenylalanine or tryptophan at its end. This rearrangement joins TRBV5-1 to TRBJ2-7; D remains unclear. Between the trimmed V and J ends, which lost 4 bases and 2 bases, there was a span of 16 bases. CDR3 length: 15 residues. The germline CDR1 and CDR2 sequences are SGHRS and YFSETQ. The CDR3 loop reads CASSQDRILPYEQYS. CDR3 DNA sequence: TGCGCCAGCAGCCAAGATAGGATTCTTCCCTACGAGCAGTACTCC.

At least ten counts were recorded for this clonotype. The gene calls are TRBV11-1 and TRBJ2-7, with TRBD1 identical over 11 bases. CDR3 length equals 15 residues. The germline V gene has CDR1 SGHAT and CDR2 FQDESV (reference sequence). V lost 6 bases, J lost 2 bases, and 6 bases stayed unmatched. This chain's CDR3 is CASSSGQGVTYEQYF. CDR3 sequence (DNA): TGTGCCAGCAGTTCGGGACAGGGGGTAACCTACGAGCAGTACTTC.

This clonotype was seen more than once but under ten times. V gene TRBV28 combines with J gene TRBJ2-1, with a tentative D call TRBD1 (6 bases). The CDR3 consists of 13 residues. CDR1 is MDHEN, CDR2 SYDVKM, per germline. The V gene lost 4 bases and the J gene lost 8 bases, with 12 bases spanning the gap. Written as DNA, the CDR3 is TGTGCCAGCAGTTGGGACATAGGCTATGAGCAGTTCTTC. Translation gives CASSWDIGYEQFF.

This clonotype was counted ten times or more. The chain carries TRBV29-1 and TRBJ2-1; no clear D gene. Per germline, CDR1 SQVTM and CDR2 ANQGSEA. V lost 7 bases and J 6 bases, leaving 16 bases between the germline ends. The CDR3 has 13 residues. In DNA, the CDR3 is TGCAGCGCCCAGCCCCGAGGCCGCAATGAGCAGTTCTTC. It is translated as CSAQPRGRNEQFF.